This TCR beta chain was sequenced for a study of sequential checkpoint blockade in melanoma. TCRdb's copy holds only in-frame clones and misses some; the assay was immunoSEQ multiplex PCR. Seen here are 20,000 to 25,000 clones, around 70% observed once, and the top ten hold under 20%. The CDR3 sequence is 18 residues long. Deletions cut 4 bases from V and 2 bases from J, with 21 bases between. The treatment: randomized to nivolumab then ipilimumab (arm A) or the reverse (arm B). The receptor's source is a human donor with melanoma. The sequencing here drew on CD8+ T cells sorted from blood (inferred from file names), taken from a patient given nivolumab and ipilimumab in sequence. J is TRBJ1-5 and V is TRBV23-1; TRBD1 might be the D (6 bases). TRBV23-1 qualifies as an ORF whose function is uncertain. The CDR3 protein is CASSPSGHYSRGNQPQHF. In nucleotides, the CDR3 is TGCGCCAGCAGTCCGTCGGGACACTACTCTAGGGGCAATCAGCCCCAGCATTTT.